This T cell receptor beta chain emerged from a study of monozygotic twins with inflammatory bowel disease. Germline V CDR1 and CDR2: DFQATT, SNEGSKA (reference sequence). CDR3 size: 14 residues. The template-switching step introduced UMIs that carried a 6-nucleotide sample barcode. From its re-call of the 5' RACE reads, TCRdb lists each CDR3 protein once, without DNA. The sample data list about 110,000 distinct CDR3 sequences. Sequencing used blood. V and J are TRBV20-1 and TRBJ2-1; TCRdb gives TRBD2 as the D gene, but with no DNA this cannot be confirmed. The source of this sequence is a human donor with ulcerative colitis or Crohn's disease, or a healthy co-twin of an affected twin (not recorded which). CDR3 loop: CSARGTSGYNEQFF.